This TCR beta chain was obtained from a study of blood T cell repertoires in COVID-19. Trimming removed 6 bases from V and 3 bases from J, with 6 bases in between. From germline, CDR1 is SNHLY and CDR2 FYNNEI. The CDR3 loop spans 11 amino acids. Clones were sequenced by immunoSEQ multiplex PCR, and TCRdb holds only the in-frame ones, with some missing. The sample shows 160,000 or so clones, 70% to 90% of them seen only once. The sample holds one count of this clone. The rearrangement links TRBV2 to TRBJ2-7; D uncertain. The receptor comes from a woman aged 65 to 85 with acute or convalescent COVID-19. The sequenced sample consisted of peripheral blood. CDR3 DNA: TGTGCCAGCAGCGAGCACTACGAGCAGTACTTC. Amino acid sequence: CASSEHYEQYF.